Following are 3 T cell receptor beta chains from one sample sequenced in a study of T cells after yellow fever vaccination (dated by TCRdb to about 2019). Libraries were prepared through 5' RACE. Sequencing used an Illumina NovaSeq 6000. The public reads were reanalyzed by TCRdb: fastp trimming at Q25, MiXCR alignment, in-frame beta chains only. Rows with one shared CDR3 protein collapse into an entry with the most common genes and DNA. Present in this sample are about 300,000 distinct CDR3 sequences, 8.7% of which were seen just once. The top ten constitute about 3% of the sample. The sample's treatment or condition label is to be understood as: live attenuated yellow fever vaccine strain. The specimen comprised CD4+ T cells sorted from PBMCs, sampled 5 days after the yellow fever booster vaccination. The receptors shown here come from a man younger than 35 who received the YFV17D yellow fever vaccine.

CDR3 amino acids: CASGPRGSVYEQYF. The CDR3 region has the DNA TGTGCCAGCGGCCCTAGGGGGTCGGTTTACGAGCAGTACTTC. The chain carries TRBV6-2 or TRBV6-3 and TRBJ2-7; a weak D match, TRBD1 (6 bases). The CDR3 consists of 14 residues. Germline V gene lookup returns CDR1 MNHEY and CDR2 SVGEGT. V was trimmed by 8 bases and J by 4 bases, leaving 18 bases between them.

This clonotype was recorded a few times. The rearrangement links TRBV3-1 to TRBJ2-3, with TRBD2 identical over 12 bases. V lost 5 bases and J lost 2; bases outside the gene matches: 8. There are 17 residues in the CDR3. Germline-derived CDR1 and CDR2 are LGHDT and YNNKEL (reference sequence). As DNA, the CDR3 is TGTGCCAGCAGCTCTCGACTAGCGGGGGCCGCCACAGATACGCAGTATTTT. Translated, it gives CASSSRLAGAATDTQYF.

This clonotype turned up a few times. This CDR3 reads CASSLEGRGPQPQHF. CDR3 nucleotides: TGCGCCAGCAGCTTGGAGGGCAGGGGGCCTCAGCCCCAGCATTTT. V and J are TRBV5-1 and TRBJ1-5; the match to TRBD1 covers 8 bases. This CDR3 has 15 amino acids. In germline, CDR1 is SGHRS, CDR2 YFSETQ. The ends lost 0 bases at V and 6 bases at J; junction bases unmatched: 5.